These 5 T cell receptor beta chains share one sample of origin, sequenced in a study of post-analysis software for immune sequencing data. Findings of the study overall: With TRBV5-6, TRBV5-1 and TRBV20-1 included, about five TRBV segments were more frequent in patients than in controls.

Every TCR beta cDNA library bore unique molecular identifiers. TCRdb used MiXCR to reprocess the PCR reads, holding one entry per CDR3 protein. Of 700,000 to 900,000 distinct CDR3 sequences in the sample, approximately 44% are singletons; the top ten hold approximately 5%. These receptors have no known antigen. The sample comprised blood. The receptors shown here come from a girl aged 10 to 17 with multiple sclerosis.

V usage is TRBV4-1 and J usage is TRBJ1-2; TRBD1 might be the D (6 bases). The CDR3 sequence is 14 residues long. Trimming took off 0 bases at V and 7 bases at J, with 12 bases between the two ends. Germline V CDR1 and CDR2: MGHRA, YSYEKL. CDR3 sequence (DNA): TGCGCCAGCAGCCAAGAGGGCAGGGGTAGTGGCTACACCTTC. It yields the protein CASSQEGRGSGYTF.

This clonotype was counted only a few times. The rearrangement uses TRBV12-3 or TRBV12-4 and TRBJ2-3; D is undetermined. The CDR3 covers 14 residues. V was shortened by 6 bases and J by 9 bases, with 19 bases between the two germline ends. CDR3 coding DNA: TGTGCCAGCAGCCGAGGTCCTCTATTTGAAACGCAGTATTTT. Translated: CASSRGPLFETQYF.

This clonotype was counted at least ten times. The V and J genes are TRBV20-1 and TRBJ2-5; D is unresolved. Looked up from germline, CDR1 is DFQATT and CDR2 is SNEGSKA (reference sequence). Between the trimmed V and J ends, which lost 7 bases and 2 bases, there was a span of 11 bases. This CDR3 spans 12 amino acids. The CDR3 loop is CSVGERQETQYF. CDR3 in DNA: TGCAGTGTAGGAGAGCGTCAAGAGACCCAGTACTTC.

On this clonotype: One end of the junction fails to match germline, which may point to a read error. The V call is TRBV13, the J call TRBJ2-3; D is possibly TRBD1 (6 bases). Germline V gives CDR1 PRHDT, CDR2 FYEKMQ (reference sequence). The CDR3 contains 15 residues. CDR3 sequence: CANSRGGGATDTQYF. In nucleotides, the CDR3 is TGTGCCAACAGCCGGGGTGGGGGCGCGACAGATACGCAGTATTTT.

This clonotype was detected a few times. CDR3 loop: CASSSPVVGEQFF. CDR3 DNA: TGTGCCAGCAGCTCACCAGTTGTCGGTGAGCAGTTCTTC. V is TRBV5-6 and J is TRBJ2-1; D uncertain. The germline gives CDR1 SGHDT, CDR2 YYEEEE. V was clipped by 3 bases and J by 9 bases, with 13 bases between them. The CDR3 spans 13 residues.